Listed below are T cell receptor beta chains from one sample, sequenced in a study of T cell responses to AZD1222 COVID-19 vaccine. Some clones are missing from TCRdb's copy, which holds only in-frame ones; the method was immunoSEQ multiplex PCR. Of over 85,000 clones listed, less than 85% are singletons. The input for sequencing was peripheral blood, taken 28 days after the second AZD1222 dose. These receptors were obtained from an adult who received the AZD1222 COVID-19 vaccine. Each CDR3 is given with its conserved first and last residue. A D gene is named only where the DNA matches it firmly. A clone size is listed for some rows: how often the clone was seen (once, few, many), or a class if it is expanded.

v_call	clone_size	j_call	d_call	cdr3_nt	cdr3_aa
TRBV23-1	.	TRBJ1-5	TRBD1	TGCGCCAGCAGTCAATCCGGGACAGCACACCAGCCCCAGCATTTT	CASSQSGTAHQPQHF
TRBV19	few	TRBJ1-5	TRBD1	TGTGCCAGTACCGGGACAGGGGGAAGCAATCAGCCCCAGCATTTT	CASTGTGGSNQPQHF
TRBV9	.	TRBJ2-7	.	TGTGCCAGCAGCCCCGGGGTGGGGCCAGGGATTCCCTACGAGCAGTACTTC	CASSPGVGPGIPYEQYF
TRBV19	.	TRBJ2-7	TRBD2	TGTGCCAGTAGTATTAAGGGTAGCGGGAGTTATTTATCCTACGAGCAGTACTTC	CASSIKGSGSYLSYEQYF
TRBV7-7	.	TRBJ2-7	.	TGTGCCAGCAGCACAGAACAGTGCGGTCCCTACGAGCAGTACTTC	CASSTEQCGPYEQYF
TRBV9	.	TRBJ2-3	TRBD2	TGTGCCAGCAGCGCAGGACTAGCGGGGGGTATGGATACGCAGTATTTT	CASSAGLAGGMDTQYF
TRBV5-1	.	TRBJ1-4	.	TGCGCCAGCAGCTTGGGCGATTTGGGGAGAGGTGGTGAAAAACTGTTTTTT	CASSLGDLGRGGEKLFF
TRBV6-5	.	TRBJ1-1	.	TGTGCCAGCATGGAGTGGGGGGGTAACACTGAAGCTTTCTTT	CASMEWGGNTEAFF
TRBV6-2/TRBV6-3	.	TRBJ1-5	.	TGTGCCAGCAGTAAGGGGGAAGGTCAGCCCCAGCATTTT	CASSKGEGQPQHF
TRBV21-1	.	TRBJ2-2	.	TGTGCCAGCAGCAGCTTTTCATCGGGGTTAGGGGAGCTGTTTTTT	CASSSFSSGLGELFF
TRBV19	once	TRBJ2-2	TRBD2	TGTGCCAGTAGTATGTCGTTCGGAGCGGGAGGGCCACGGGCCGGGGAGCTGTTTTTT	CASSMSFGAGGPRAGELFF
TRBV5-1	.	TRBJ2-4	TRBD1	TGCGCCAGCAGCGGGGACAGCATAGCCAAAAACATTCAGTACTTC	CASSGDSIAKNIQYF
TRBV6-1	.	TRBJ1-1	TRBD1	TGTGCCAGCAATGAGGGACAGGGCGATGGCACTGAAGCTTTCTTT	CASNEGQGDGTEAFF
TRBV6-5	.	TRBJ1-5	.	TGTGCCAGCAGTTCTCAGACAGTTAGCAATCAGCCCCAGCATTTT	CASSSQTVSNQPQHF
TRBV2	.	TRBJ1-1	.	TGTGCCAGCAGTGCCATCGCAACAGGTGGCGGCACTGAAGCTTTCTTT	CASSAIATGGGTEAFF
TRBV21-1	.	TRBJ2-1	.	TGTGCCAGCAGCAAAGCGCCAGTCAGCTCCTACAATGAGCAGTTCTTC	CASSKAPVSSYNEQFF
TRBV11-2	.	TRBJ1-5	.	TGTGCCAGCAGCCCAGATTTGGAACAGCCCCAGCATTTT	CASSPDLEQPQHF
TRBV11-2	.	TRBJ2-3	.	TGTGCCAGCAGCTTCATCACGAACCGGGGGTACACAGATACGCAGTATTTT	CASSFITNRGYTDTQYF
TRBV9	once	TRBJ2-1	.	TGTGCCAGCAGCGTAGGGGACAATGAGCAGTTCTTC	CASSVGDNEQFF
TRBV5-1	.	TRBJ2-7	.	TGCGCCAGCAGCCAGGACACCCCATCCTACGAGCAGTACTTC	CASSQDTPSYEQYF
TRBV18	once	TRBJ1-1	.	TGTGCCAGCTCACCACCCGCAGCCCCTGGGGCTGAAGCTTTCTTT	CASSPPAAPGAEAFF
TRBV9	.	TRBJ1-1	.	TGTGCCAGCAGCCTACAAGGGTTCACTGAAGCTTTCTTT	CASSLQGFTEAFF
TRBV6-5	once	TRBJ2-7	TRBD2	TGTGCCAGCAGTAGACTAGCGGCCTACGAGCAGTACTTC	CASSRLAAYEQYF
TRBV3-1/TRBV3-2	once	TRBJ2-1	TRBD2	TGTGCCAGCAGCCTCGGACTAGCGGCAATAAATGAGCAGTTCTTC	CASSLGLAAINEQFF
TRBV11-2	.	TRBJ2-3	.	TGTGCCAGCAGCTTTAGCGGCTCTGCTTGGGATACGCAGTATTTT	CASSFSGSAWDTQYF
TRBV27	.	TRBJ1-2	TRBD1	TGTGCCAGCAGTTCTAGGACAGGGTATGGCTACACCTTC	CASSSRTGYGYTF
TRBV7-2	.	TRBJ2-7	.	TGTGCCAGCAGCTTATCGGCGAGTTCCTACGAGCAGTACTTC	CASSLSASSYEQYF